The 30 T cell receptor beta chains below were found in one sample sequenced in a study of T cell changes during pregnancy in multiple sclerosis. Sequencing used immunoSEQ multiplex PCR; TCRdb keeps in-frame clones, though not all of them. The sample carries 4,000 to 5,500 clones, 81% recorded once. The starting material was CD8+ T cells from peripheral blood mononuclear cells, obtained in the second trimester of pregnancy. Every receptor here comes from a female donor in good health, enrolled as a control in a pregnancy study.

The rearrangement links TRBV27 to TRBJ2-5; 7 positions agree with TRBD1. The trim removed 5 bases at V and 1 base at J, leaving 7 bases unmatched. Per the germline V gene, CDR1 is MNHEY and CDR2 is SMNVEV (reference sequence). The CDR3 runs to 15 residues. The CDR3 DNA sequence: TGTGCCAGCAGTCCGGACAGGCGTTTCCAAGAGACCCAGTACTTC. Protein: CASSPDRRFQETQYF.

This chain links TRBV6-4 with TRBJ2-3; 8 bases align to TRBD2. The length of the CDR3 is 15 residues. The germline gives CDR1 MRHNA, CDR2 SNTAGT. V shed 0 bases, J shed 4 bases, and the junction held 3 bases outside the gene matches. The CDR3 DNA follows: TGTGCCAGCAGTGACTCTTCGGGAGGGCCAGATACGCAGTATTTT. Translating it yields CASSDSSGGPDTQYF.

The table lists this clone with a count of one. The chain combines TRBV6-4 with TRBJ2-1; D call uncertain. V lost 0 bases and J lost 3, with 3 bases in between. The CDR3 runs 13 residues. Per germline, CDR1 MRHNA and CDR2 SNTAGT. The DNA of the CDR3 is TGTGCCAGCAGTGACTCTAGCTACAATGAGCAGTTCTTC. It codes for CASSDSSYNEQFF.

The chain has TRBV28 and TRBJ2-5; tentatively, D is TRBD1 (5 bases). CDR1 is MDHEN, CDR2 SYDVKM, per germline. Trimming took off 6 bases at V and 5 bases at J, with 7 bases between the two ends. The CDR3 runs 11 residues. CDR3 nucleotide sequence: TGTGCCAGCAGCAGGGCGGAGACCCAGTACTTC. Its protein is CASSRAETQYF.

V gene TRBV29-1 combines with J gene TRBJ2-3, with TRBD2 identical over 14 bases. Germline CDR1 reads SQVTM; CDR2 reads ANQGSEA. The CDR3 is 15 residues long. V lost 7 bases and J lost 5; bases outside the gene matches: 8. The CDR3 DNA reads TGCAGCGCCTTGGGACTAGCGGGAGCTGGAGATACGCAGTATTTT. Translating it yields CSALGLAGAGDTQYF.

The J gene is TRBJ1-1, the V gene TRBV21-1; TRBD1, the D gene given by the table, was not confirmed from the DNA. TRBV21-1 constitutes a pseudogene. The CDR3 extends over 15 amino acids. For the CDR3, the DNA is TGTGCCAGCAGCAAAGACCCAGGGATGAACACTGAAGCTTTCTTT. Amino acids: CASSKDPGMNTEAFF.

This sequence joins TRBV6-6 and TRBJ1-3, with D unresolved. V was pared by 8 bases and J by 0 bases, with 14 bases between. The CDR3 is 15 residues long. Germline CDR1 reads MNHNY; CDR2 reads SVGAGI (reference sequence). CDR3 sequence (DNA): TGTGCCAGCGTAGCGGAGCGGGTCTCTGGAAACACCATATATTTT. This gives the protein CASVAERVSGNTIYF.

For the CDR3, the DNA is TGTGCCAGCAGCTTAGCGGGATGGGGGAATGAGCAGTTCTTC. Translating gives CASSLAGWGNEQFF. The J gene is TRBJ2-1, the V gene TRBV5-5; the match to TRBD2 covers 7 bases. This CDR3 is built from 14 residues. Germline lookup yields CDR1 SGHKS and CDR2 YYEKEE (reference sequence). The V segment lost 2 bases and the J segment 7 bases; nucleotides outside the gene matches: 6.

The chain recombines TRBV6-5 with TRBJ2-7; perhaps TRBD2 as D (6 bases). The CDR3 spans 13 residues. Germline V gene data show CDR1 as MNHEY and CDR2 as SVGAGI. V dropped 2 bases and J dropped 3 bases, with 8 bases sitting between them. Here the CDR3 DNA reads TGTGCCAGCAGTTACGCGGGGAGCTACGAGCAGTACTTC. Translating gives CASSYAGSYEQYF.

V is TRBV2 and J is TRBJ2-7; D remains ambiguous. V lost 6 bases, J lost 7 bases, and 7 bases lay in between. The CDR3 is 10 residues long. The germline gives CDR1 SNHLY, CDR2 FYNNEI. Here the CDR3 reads CASSVSEQYF. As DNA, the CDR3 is TGTGCCAGCAGCGTTAGTGAGCAGTACTTC. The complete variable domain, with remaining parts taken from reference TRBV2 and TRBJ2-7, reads EPEVTQTPSHQVTQMGQEVILRCVPISNHLYFYWYRQILGQKVEFLVSFYNNEISEKSEIFDDQFSVERPDGSNFTLKIRSTKLEDSAMYFCASSVSEQYFGPGTRLTVT.

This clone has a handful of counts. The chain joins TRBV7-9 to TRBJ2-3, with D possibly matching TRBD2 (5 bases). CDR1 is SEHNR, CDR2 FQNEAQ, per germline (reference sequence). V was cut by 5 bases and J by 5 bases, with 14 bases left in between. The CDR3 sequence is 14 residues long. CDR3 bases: TGTGCCAGCAGCCTCCTCTCCGGGGAAGATACGCAGTATTTT. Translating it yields CASSLLSGEDTQYF.

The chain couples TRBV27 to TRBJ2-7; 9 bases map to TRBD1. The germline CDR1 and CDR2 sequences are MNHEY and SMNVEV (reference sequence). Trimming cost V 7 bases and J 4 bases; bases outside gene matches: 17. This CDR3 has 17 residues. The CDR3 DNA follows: TGTGCCAGCACTTTTCTGGGGACAGGGCCAACAAGTTACGAGCAGTACTTC. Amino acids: CASTFLGTGPTSYEQYF.

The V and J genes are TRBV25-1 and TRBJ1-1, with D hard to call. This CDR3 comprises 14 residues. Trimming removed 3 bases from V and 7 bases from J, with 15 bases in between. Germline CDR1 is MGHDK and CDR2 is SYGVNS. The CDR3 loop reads CASSDEGEVDEAFF. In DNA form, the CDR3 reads TGTGCCAGCAGTGACGAGGGTGAGGTAGATGAAGCTTTCTTT.

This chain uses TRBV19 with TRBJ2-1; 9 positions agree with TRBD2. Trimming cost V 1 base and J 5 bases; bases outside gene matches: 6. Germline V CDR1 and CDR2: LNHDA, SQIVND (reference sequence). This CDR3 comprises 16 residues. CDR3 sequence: CASSIGGVAGDNEQFF. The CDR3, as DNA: TGTGCCAGTAGTATAGGGGGGGTAGCGGGGGACAATGAGCAGTTCTTC.

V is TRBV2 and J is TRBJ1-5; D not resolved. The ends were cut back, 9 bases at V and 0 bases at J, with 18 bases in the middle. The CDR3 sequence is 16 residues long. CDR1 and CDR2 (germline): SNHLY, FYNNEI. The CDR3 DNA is TGTGCCAGTAAAGCGTTCGAGGTGAATAGCAATCAGCCCCAGCATTTT. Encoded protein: CASKAFEVNSNQPQHF.

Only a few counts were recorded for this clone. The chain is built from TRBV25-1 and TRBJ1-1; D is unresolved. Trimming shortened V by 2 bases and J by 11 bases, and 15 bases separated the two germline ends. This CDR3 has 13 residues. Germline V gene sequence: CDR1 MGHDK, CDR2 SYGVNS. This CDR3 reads CASSEAARRDAFF. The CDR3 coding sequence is TGTGCCAGCAGTGAAGCGGCCAGGAGGGATGCTTTCTTT.

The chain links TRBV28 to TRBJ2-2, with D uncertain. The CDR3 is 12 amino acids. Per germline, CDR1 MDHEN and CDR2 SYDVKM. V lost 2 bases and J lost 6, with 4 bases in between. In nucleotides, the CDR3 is TGTGCCAGCAGTTTAGAGTCCGGGGAGCTGTTTTTT. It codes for CASSLESGELFF.

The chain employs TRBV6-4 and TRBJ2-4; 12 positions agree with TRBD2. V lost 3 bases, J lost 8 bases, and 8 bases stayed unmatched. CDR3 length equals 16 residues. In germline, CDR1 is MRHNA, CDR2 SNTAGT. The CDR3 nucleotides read TGTGCCAGCAGTGAGACTAGCGGGGGTAGTGTGGACATTCAGTACTTC. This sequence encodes CASSETSGGSVDIQYF.

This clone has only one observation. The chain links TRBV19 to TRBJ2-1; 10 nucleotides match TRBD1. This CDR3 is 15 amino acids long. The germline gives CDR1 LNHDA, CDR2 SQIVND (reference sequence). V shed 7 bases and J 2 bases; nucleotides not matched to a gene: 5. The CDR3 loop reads CASIRTGGAYNEQFF. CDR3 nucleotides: TGTGCCAGTATTCGGACAGGGGGAGCCTACAATGAGCAGTTCTTC.

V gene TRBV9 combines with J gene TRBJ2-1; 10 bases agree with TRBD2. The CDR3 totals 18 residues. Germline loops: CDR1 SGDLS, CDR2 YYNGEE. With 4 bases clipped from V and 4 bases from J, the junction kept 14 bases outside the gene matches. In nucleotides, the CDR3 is TGTGCCAGCAGCCCAGGGGACCTACTAGCGGGGCTTTACAATGAGCAGTTCTTC. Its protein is CASSPGDLLAGLYNEQFF.

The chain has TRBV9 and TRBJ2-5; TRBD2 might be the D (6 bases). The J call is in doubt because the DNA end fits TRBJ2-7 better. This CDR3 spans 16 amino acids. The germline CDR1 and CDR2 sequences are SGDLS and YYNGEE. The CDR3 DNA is TGTGCCAGCAGCGTAGGCACCGGGACTCGTACTTACGAGCAGTACTTC. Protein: CASSVGTGTRTYEQYF.

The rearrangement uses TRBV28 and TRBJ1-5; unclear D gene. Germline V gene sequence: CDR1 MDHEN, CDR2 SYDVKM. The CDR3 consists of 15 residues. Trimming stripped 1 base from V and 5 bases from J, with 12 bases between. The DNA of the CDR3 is TGTGCCAGCAGTTTATTTCGGACTGATGATCAGCCCCAGCATTTT. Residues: CASSLFRTDDQPQHF.

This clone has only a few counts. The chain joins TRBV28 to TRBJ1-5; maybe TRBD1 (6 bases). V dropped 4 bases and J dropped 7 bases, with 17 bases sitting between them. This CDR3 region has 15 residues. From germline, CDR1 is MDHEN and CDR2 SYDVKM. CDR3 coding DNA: TGTGCCAGCAGTTCCCCGCCCGGACAGCTCCAGCCCCAGCATTTT. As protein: CASSSPPGQLQPQHF.

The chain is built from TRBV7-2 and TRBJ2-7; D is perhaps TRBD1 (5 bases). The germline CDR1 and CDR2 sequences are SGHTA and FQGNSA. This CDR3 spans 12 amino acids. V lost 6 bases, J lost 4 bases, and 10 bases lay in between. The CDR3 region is CASSYRIYEQYF. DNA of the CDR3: TGTGCCAGCAGTTACAGGATATACGAGCAGTACTTC.

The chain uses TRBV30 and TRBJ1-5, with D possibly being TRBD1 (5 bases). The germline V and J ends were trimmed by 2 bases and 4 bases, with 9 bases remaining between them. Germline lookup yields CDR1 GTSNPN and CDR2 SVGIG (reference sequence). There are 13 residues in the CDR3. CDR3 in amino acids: CAWSRGLNQPQHF. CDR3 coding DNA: TGTGCCTGGAGTCGGGGGTTAAATCAGCCCCAGCATTTT.

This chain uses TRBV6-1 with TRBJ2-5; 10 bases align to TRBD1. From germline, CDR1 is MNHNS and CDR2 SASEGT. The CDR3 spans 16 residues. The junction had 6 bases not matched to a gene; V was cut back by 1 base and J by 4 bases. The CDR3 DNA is TGTGCCAGCAGTGAAGTTGTAGGACAGGGGGGAGAGACCCAGTACTTC. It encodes CASSEVVGQGGETQYF.

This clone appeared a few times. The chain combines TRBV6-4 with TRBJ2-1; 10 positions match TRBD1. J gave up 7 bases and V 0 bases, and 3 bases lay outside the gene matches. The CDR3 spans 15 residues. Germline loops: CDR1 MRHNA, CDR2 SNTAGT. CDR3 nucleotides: TGTGCCAGCAGTGACTCCGGACAGGGGGGGAATGAGCAGTTCTTC. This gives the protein CASSDSGQGGNEQFF.

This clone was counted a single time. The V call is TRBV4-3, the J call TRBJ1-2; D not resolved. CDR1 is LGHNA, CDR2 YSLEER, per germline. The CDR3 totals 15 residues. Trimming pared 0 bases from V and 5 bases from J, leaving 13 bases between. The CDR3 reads CASSQDRAVDYGYTF. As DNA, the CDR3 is TGCGCCAGCAGCCAAGATAGAGCGGTTGATTATGGCTACACCTTC.

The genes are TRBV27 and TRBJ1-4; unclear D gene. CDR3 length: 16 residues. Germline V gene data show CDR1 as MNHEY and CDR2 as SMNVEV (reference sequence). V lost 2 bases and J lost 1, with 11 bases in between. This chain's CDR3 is CASSLTGRRTNEKLFF. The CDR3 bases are TGTGCCAGCAGTTTAACGGGAAGGAGAACTAATGAAAAACTGTTTTTT.

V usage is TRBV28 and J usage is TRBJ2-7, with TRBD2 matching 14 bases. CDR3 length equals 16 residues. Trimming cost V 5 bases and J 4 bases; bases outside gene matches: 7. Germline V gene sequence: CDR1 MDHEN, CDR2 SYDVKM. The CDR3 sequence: CASSTGLAGAVYEQYF. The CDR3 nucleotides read TGTGCCAGCAGTACGGGACTAGCGGGAGCCGTGTACGAGCAGTACTTC.